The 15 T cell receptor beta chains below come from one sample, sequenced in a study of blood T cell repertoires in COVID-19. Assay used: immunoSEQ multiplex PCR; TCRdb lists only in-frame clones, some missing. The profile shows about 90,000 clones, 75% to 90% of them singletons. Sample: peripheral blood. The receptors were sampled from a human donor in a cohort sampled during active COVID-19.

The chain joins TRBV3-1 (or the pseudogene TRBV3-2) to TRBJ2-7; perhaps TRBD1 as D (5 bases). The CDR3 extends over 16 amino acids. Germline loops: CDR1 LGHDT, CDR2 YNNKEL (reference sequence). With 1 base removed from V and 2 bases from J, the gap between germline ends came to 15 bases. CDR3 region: CASSQGTRSNTYEQYF. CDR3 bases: TGTGCCAGCAGCCAAGGGACAAGGTCTAATACCTACGAGCAGTACTTC.

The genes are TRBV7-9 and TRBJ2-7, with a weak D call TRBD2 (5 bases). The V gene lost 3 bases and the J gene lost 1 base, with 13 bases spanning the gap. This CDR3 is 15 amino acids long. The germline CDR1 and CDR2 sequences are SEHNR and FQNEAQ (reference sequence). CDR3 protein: CASSFGESPSYEQYF. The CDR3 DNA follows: TGTGCCAGCAGCTTTGGGGAGTCCCCTTCCTACGAGCAGTACTTC.

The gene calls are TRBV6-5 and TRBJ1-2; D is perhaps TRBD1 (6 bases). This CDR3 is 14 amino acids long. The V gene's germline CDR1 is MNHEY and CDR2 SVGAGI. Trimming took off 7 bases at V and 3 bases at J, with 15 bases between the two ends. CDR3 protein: CASTRGLSDYGYTF. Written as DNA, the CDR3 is TGTGCCAGCACCAGGGGTTTATCAGACTATGGCTACACCTTC.

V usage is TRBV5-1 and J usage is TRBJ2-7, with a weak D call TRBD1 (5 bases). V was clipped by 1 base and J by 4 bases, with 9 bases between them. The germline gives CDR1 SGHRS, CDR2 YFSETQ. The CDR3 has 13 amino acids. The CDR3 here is CASSLSAGYEQYF. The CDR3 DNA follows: TGCGCCAGCAGCTTGAGTGCAGGGTACGAGCAGTACTTC.

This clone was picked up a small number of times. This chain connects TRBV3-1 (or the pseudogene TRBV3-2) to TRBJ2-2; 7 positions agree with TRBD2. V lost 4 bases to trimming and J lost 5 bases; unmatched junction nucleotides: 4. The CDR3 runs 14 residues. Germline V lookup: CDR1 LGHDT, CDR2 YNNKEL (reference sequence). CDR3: CASSRVGGTGELFF. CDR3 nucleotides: TGTGCCAGCAGCCGGGTCGGGGGGACCGGGGAGCTGTTTTTT.

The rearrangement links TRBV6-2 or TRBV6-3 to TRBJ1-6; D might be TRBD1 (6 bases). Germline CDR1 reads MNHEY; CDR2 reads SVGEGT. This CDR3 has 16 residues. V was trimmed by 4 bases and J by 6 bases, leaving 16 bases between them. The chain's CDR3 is CASSSGADRSNSPLHF. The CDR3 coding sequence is TGTGCCAGCAGTTCAGGGGCGGACCGCAGTAATTCACCCCTCCACTTT.

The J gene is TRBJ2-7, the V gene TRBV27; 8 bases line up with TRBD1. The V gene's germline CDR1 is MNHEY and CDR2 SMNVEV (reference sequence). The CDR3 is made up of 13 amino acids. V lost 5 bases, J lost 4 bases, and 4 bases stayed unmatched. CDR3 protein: CASSLGQEYEQYF. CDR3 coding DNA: TGTGCCAGCAGTCTGGGACAGGAGTACGAGCAGTACTTC.

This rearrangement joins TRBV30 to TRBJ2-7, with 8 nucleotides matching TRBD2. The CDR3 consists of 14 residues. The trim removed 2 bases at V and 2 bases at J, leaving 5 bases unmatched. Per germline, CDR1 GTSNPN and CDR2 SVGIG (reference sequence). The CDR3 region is CAWSSGGAAYEQYF. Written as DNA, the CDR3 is TGTGCCTGGAGTAGCGGGGGTGCCGCCTACGAGCAGTACTTC.

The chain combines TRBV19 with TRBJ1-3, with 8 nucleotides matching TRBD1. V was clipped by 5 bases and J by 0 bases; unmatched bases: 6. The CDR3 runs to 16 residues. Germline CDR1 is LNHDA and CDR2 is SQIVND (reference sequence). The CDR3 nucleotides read TGTGCCAGTAGTGCAGGGGGCTGGGGCTCTGGAAACACCATATATTTT. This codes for CASSAGGWGSGNTIYF.

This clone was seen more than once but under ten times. CDR3 DNA: TGTGCCAGCAGACCCGGCGGTTATTCACCCCTCCACTTT. This sequence encodes CASRPGGYSPLHF. This chain links TRBV7-8 with TRBJ1-6; D remains unclear. Germline values: CDR1 SGHVS, CDR2 FQNEAQ. V was shortened by 6 bases and J by 8 bases, with 11 bases between the two germline ends. The CDR3 is made up of 13 amino acids. Filled out from reference TRBV7-8 and TRBJ1-6, the complete variable domain reads GAGVSQSPRYKVAKRGQDVALRCDPISGHVSLFWYQQALGQGPEFLTYFQNEAQLDKSGLPSDRFFAERPEGSVSTLKIQRTQQEDSAVYLCASRPGGYSPLHFGNGTRLTVT.

CDR3 sequence reads: CASIPSSYNSPLHF. As DNA, the CDR3 is TGTGCCAGCATCCCGAGCTCCTATAATTCACCCCTCCACTTT. This rearrangement joins TRBV3-1 (or the pseudogene TRBV3-2) to TRBJ1-6, with unresolved D. Germline V gives CDR1 LGHDT, CDR2 YNNKEL (reference sequence). This CDR3 has 14 amino acids. The ends were cut back, 7 bases at V and 0 bases at J, with 7 bases in the middle.

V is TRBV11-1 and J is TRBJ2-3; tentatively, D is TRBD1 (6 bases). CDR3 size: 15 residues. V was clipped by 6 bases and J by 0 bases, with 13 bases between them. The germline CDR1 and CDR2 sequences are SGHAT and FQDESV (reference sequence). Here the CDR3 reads CASRPQGSSTDTQYF. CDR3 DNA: TGTGCCAGCAGGCCGCAGGGGTCTAGCACAGATACGCAGTATTTT.

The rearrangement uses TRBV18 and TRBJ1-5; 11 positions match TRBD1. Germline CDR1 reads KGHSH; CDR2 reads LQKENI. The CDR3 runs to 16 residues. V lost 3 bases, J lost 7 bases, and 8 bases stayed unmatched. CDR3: CASSPLGQGASQPQHF. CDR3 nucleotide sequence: TGTGCCAGCTCACCCTTAGGACAGGGGGCATCCCAGCCCCAGCATTTT. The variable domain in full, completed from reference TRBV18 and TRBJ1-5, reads NAGVMQNPRHLVRRRGQEARLRCSPMKGHSHVYWYRQLPEEGLKFMVYLQKENIIDESGMPKERFSAEFPKEGPSILRIQQVVRGDSAAYFCASSPLGQGASQPQHFGDGTRLSIL.

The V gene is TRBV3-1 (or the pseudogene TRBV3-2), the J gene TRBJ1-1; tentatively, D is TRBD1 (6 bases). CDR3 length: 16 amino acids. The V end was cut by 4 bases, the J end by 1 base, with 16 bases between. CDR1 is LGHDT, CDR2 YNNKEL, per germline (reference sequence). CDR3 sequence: CASSPGGRGSNTEAFF. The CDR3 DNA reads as TGTGCCAGCAGCCCTGGGGGCAGGGGTTCGAACACTGAAGCTTTCTTT.

The CDR3 region has the DNA TGTGCCAGCAGCGGACTTGAAGGGGGCTTCCTTAACTATGGCTACACCTTC. Protein product: CASSGLEGGFLNYGYTF. The rearrangement uses TRBV9 and TRBJ1-2, with 7 bases lining up with TRBD1. The CDR3 covers 17 residues. Germline-derived CDR1 and CDR2 are SGDLS and YYNGEE. Trimming cost V 3 bases and J 1 base; bases outside gene matches: 12.